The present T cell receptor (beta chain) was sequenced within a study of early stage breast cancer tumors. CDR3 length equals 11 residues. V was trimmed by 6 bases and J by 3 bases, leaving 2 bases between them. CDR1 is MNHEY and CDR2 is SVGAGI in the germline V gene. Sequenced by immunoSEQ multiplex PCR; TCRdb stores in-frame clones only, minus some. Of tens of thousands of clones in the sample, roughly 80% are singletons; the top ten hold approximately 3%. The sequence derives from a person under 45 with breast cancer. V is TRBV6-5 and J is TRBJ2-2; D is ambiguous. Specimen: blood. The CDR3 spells CASRDTGELFF. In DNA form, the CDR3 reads TGTGCCAGCAGAGACACCGGGGAGCTGTTTTTT.